The 26 T cell receptor beta chains below all came from one sample that was sequenced in a study of shared clonotypes between healthy human individuals. Only in-frame clones appear in the TCRdb table, and some are missing; sequencing was by immunoSEQ multiplex PCR. This sample carries 450,000 to 500,000 clones, around 80% of them seen once, and the ten largest clones take about an eighth. The sequencing input was PBMCs. The source is a woman between 40 and 55 years old in good health. Some clones in this sample may be carry-over from other donors' samples.

The chain joins TRBV19 to TRBJ2-3; 10 bases are a match to TRBD2. Trimming cost V 7 bases and J 3 bases; bases outside gene matches: 10. Germline loops: CDR1 LNHDA, CDR2 SQIVND (reference sequence). The CDR3 is 16 residues long. The DNA for the CDR3 is TGTGCCAGTAAGGGTAGCGGGAGGTTCGGTACAGATACGCAGTATTTT. It encodes CASKGSGRFGTDTQYF.

V gene TRBV29-1 combines with J gene TRBJ1-1; D not certain. CDR3 length: 11 amino acids. V was pared by 3 bases and J by 8 bases, with 10 bases between. Germline V gene lookup returns CDR1 SQVTM and CDR2 ANQGSEA. CDR3 protein: CSVEPSLEAFF. The CDR3, as DNA: TGCAGCGTTGAGCCCAGCCTCGAAGCTTTCTTT. Filled out from reference TRBV29-1 and TRBJ1-1, the complete variable domain reads SAVISQKPSRDICQRGTSLTIQCQVDSQVTMMFWYRQQPGQSLTLIATANQGSEATYESGFVIDKFPISRPNLTFSTLTVSNMSPEDSSIYLCSVEPSLEAFFGQGTRLTVV.

The chain joins TRBV9 to TRBJ2-1; 9 bases are a match to TRBD2. This CDR3 contains 13 residues. V gave up 0 bases and J gave up 12 bases; unmatched junction bases: 4. CDR1 is SGDLS and CDR2 is YYNGEE in the germline V gene. The CDR3 nucleotides are TGTGCCAGCAGCGTAGAGAGCGGGAGGCGGCAGTTCTTC. This translates into CASSVESGRRQFF.

This sequence joins TRBV4-1 and TRBJ2-7; D call uncertain. The CDR3 length is 15 residues. Germline CDR1 is MGHRA and CDR2 is YSYEKL. Trimming pared 1 base from V and 2 bases from J, leaving 12 bases between. The CDR3 nucleotides are TGCGCCAGCAGCCAAGTCGAATCCTATACCTACGAGCAGTACTTC. It yields the protein CASSQVESYTYEQYF.

The chain employs TRBV4-1 and TRBJ2-3; no clear D. The CDR3 totals 13 residues. From germline, CDR1 is MGHRA and CDR2 YSYEKL. The V end lost 1 base, the J end lost 6 bases, and 8 bases lay between the germline ends. The CDR3 nucleotides are TGCGCCAGCAGCCAAGGACGTTTGGATACGCAGTATTTT. This encodes CASSQGRLDTQYF.

V gene TRBV10-2 combines with J gene TRBJ1-5; 7 nucleotides match TRBD1. CDR1 is WSHSY and CDR2 is SAAADI in the germline V gene. CDR3 length equals 12 residues. V lost 2 bases and J lost 14; bases outside the gene matches: 6. The CDR3 protein is CASSEPDREKHF. CDR3 in DNA: TGCGCCAGCAGTGAGCCCGACAGGGAGAAGCATTTT.

This chain links TRBV2 with TRBJ1-5, with D unresolved. Trimming shortened V by 7 bases and J by 2 bases, and 15 bases separated the two germline ends. Germline V lookup: CDR1 SNHLY, CDR2 FYNNEI. The CDR3 has 15 residues. CDR3 in DNA: TGTGCCAGCACCGCACAACAAGGGCGCAATCAGCCCCAGCATTTT. Protein: CASTAQQGRNQPQHF. Combining the CDR3 with reference TRBV2 and TRBJ1-5 gives the whole variable domain EPEVTQTPSHQVTQMGQEVILRCVPISNHLYFYWYRQILGQKVEFLVSFYNNEISEKSEIFDDQFSVERPDGSNFTLKIRSTKLEDSAMYFCASTAQQGRNQPQHFGDGTRLSIL.

Only a few counts were recorded for this clone. This chain connects TRBV2 to TRBJ2-7, with 10 bases lining up with TRBD1. This CDR3 region has 15 residues. Trimming cost V 6 bases and J 3 bases; bases outside gene matches: 8. Germline CDR1 reads SNHLY; CDR2 reads FYNNEI. The CDR3 region has the DNA TGTGCCAGCAGGGATCGTCGGGACAGGGGCTACGAGCAGTACTTC. This encodes CASRDRRDRGYEQYF.

The chain has TRBV7-9 and TRBJ2-1; unclear D gene. V was trimmed by 1 base and J by 6 bases, leaving 4 bases between them. In germline, CDR1 is SEHNR, CDR2 FQNEAQ (reference sequence). CDR3 length: 12 residues. The CDR3 coding sequence is TGTGCCAGCAGCTTAGTTAGCAATGAGCAGTTCTTC. This encodes CASSLVSNEQFF.

The rearrangement links TRBV2 to TRBJ1-5; D call uncertain. CDR1 is SNHLY, CDR2 FYNNEI, per germline. Trimming stripped 4 bases from V and 0 bases from J, with 7 bases between. The length of the CDR3 is 14 residues. The CDR3 is CASSVGSSNQPQHF. The CDR3 DNA is TGTGCCAGCAGTGTGGGCAGTAGCAATCAGCCCCAGCATTTT. The variable domain in full, completed from reference TRBV2 and TRBJ1-5, reads EPEVTQTPSHQVTQMGQEVILRCVPISNHLYFYWYRQILGQKVEFLVSFYNNEISEKSEIFDDQFSVERPDGSNFTLKIRSTKLEDSAMYFCASSVGSSNQPQHFGDGTRLSIL.

This clone was observed a handful of times. The junction departs from the called germline gene at one end, perhaps through a read error. The chain carries TRBV20-1 and TRBJ1-3; D might be TRBD1 (5 bases). This CDR3 has 11 amino acids. Germline CDR1 is DFQATT and CDR2 is SNEGSKA (reference sequence). The CDR3 sequence: CSANQGSTIYF. CDR3 coding DNA: TGCAGTGCTAACCAGGGAAGCACCATATATTTT.

This chain connects TRBV4-1 to TRBJ2-5; 7 positions agree with TRBD2. The J call may be faulty, since TRBJ2-7 better matches the DNA end. The CDR3 sequence is 16 residues long. CDR1 is MGHRA and CDR2 is YSYEKL in the germline V gene. CDR3 region: CASSHPQAGSSYEQYF. CDR3 coding DNA: TGCGCCAGCAGCCACCCTCAAGCGGGAAGCTCCTACGAGCAGTACTTC.

J is TRBJ2-7 and V is TRBV6-6, with TRBD1 as a possible D gene (5 bases). Trimming cost V 5 bases and J 1 base, with 12 bases left between them. The CDR3 sequence is 14 residues long. CDR1 MNHNY and CDR2 SVGAGI come from the germline V gene (reference sequence). The CDR3 DNA reads TGTGCCAGCAGTGACCCCAGACAGTCCTACGAGCAGTACTTC. Translating it yields CASSDPRQSYEQYF.

This clone was detected only a few times. V is TRBV7-2 and J is TRBJ2-1; 8 bases match TRBD1. V lost 7 bases and J lost 5; bases outside the gene matches: 4. Germline V gene data show CDR1 as SGHTA and CDR2 as FQGNSA. This CDR3 contains 13 residues. The CDR3 is CASIWTGHNEQFF. CDR3 nucleotide sequence: TGTGCCAGCATCTGGACAGGGCACAATGAGCAGTTCTTC.

Comments on this clone: The CDR3 carries no conserved terminal phenylalanine or tryptophan, so it likely arises from a read error. The chain carries TRBV6-5 and TRBJ2-3; D not resolved. CDR3 length: 16 residues. V lost 0 bases to trimming and J lost 2 bases, with 12 bases between them. Germline lookup yields CDR1 MNHEY and CDR2 SVGAGI. As DNA, the CDR3 is TGTGCCAGCAGTTACTCCTTATCTGATGCCACAGATACGCAGTATTCT. The encoded protein is CASSYSLSDATDTQYS.

This sequence joins TRBV4-3 and TRBJ1-2; a weak D match, TRBD1 (5 bases). In germline, CDR1 is LGHNA, CDR2 YSLEER. The CDR3 totals 14 residues. V was clipped by 0 bases and J by 8 bases, with 13 bases between them. CDR3 nucleotides: TGCGCCAGCAGCCAAGAACGAAGGGGCAGGGGCTACACCTTC. It codes for CASSQERRGRGYTF.

This clone was observed a handful of times. Other DNA sequences in the sample encode the same CDR3. V usage is TRBV4-3 and J usage is TRBJ2-5; D might be TRBD2 (5 bases). In germline, CDR1 is LGHNA, CDR2 YSLEER. Deletions cut 0 bases from V and 4 bases from J, with 12 bases between. This CDR3 region has 15 residues. This CDR3 reads CASSQDTGNGETQYF. Written as DNA, the CDR3 is TGCGCCAGCAGCCAAGATACGGGGAATGGAGAGACCCAGTACTTC.

Notes on this clone: A single base separates this from a much larger clone, so it may be a read error. The rearrangement links TRBV6-5 to TRBJ2-7; 11 bases map to TRBD2. Germline trimming cut 5 bases from V and 4 bases from J; bases unmatched to any gene: 4. CDR3 size: 14 residues. Germline CDR1 reads MNHEY; CDR2 reads SVGAGI. In DNA form, the CDR3 reads TGTGCCAGCAGTGAGGGACTAGCGGTTTACGAGCAGTACTTC. Protein product: CASSEGLAVYEQYF.

J is TRBJ2-7 and V is TRBV30, with 12 bases matching TRBD2. Germline lookup yields CDR1 GTSNPN and CDR2 SVGIG (reference sequence). V lost 4 bases, J lost 2 bases, and 6 bases stayed unmatched. The CDR3 runs to 15 residues. The CDR3: CAWTSLAGGPYEQYF. The CDR3 nucleotides are TGTGCCTGGACTTCCCTAGCGGGAGGGCCCTACGAGCAGTACTTC.

This chain joins TRBV19 and TRBJ2-1; 12 nucleotides align to TRBD2. V was pared by 6 bases and J by 9 bases, with 12 bases of the junction left unmatched. CDR1 and CDR2 from the germline V gene are LNHDA and SQIVND (reference sequence). The CDR3 loop spans 16 amino acids. CDR3 protein: CASRPHLAGGPSEQFF. CDR3 DNA: TGTGCCAGTAGGCCCCACCTAGCGGGAGGGCCTAGTGAGCAGTTCTTC.

The chain is built from TRBV10-3 and TRBJ1-1; D ambiguous. From germline, CDR1 is ENHRY and CDR2 SYGVKD. With 7 bases removed from V and 1 base from J, the gap between germline ends came to 10 bases. The CDR3 has 13 residues. The CDR3 spells CAINTEENTEAFF. DNA for the CDR3: TGTGCCATCAACACAGAAGAGAACACTGAAGCTTTCTTT.

This sequence joins TRBV19 and TRBJ1-5, with TRBD1 matching over 9 bases. Germline V gene lookup returns CDR1 LNHDA and CDR2 SQIVND (reference sequence). The CDR3 has 17 residues. The J segment lost 1 base and the V segment lost 7 bases, leaving 11 bases of the junction unmatched. This CDR3 reads CASTQQRQGVSNQPQHF. The DNA of the CDR3 is TGTGCCAGTACCCAACAGAGACAGGGGGTGAGCAATCAGCCCCAGCATTTT. Drawing the rest from reference TRBV19 and TRBJ1-5, the complete variable domain is DGGITQSPKYLFRKEGQNVTLSCEQNLNHDAMYWYRQDPGQGLRLIYYSQIVNDFQKGDIAEGYSVSREKKESFPLTVTSAQKNPTAFYLCASTQQRQGVSNQPQHFGDGTRLSIL.

This clone was observed once. This chain links TRBV7-8 with TRBJ2-7; D perhaps matches TRBD2 (5 bases). Germline assignment: CDR1 SGHVS and CDR2 FQNEAQ. V lost 4 bases and J lost 0, with 10 bases in between. The CDR3 runs 14 residues. Here the CDR3 reads CASSYSGSSYEQYF. In DNA form, the CDR3 reads TGTGCCAGCAGCTACAGCGGTTCCTCCTACGAGCAGTACTTC.

The chain is built from TRBV4-1 and TRBJ2-1; D remains ambiguous. The CDR3 spans 12 residues. Deletions cut 1 base from V and 9 bases from J, with 7 bases between. CDR1 and CDR2 (germline): MGHRA, YSYEKL. In DNA form, the CDR3 reads TGCGCCAGCAGCCAAGTGTTTGGTGAGCAGTTCTTC. Its protein is CASSQVFGEQFF.

The J gene is TRBJ1-2, the V gene TRBV7-8, with 8 bases fitting TRBD1. CDR3 length: 15 amino acids. Germline V gene lookup returns CDR1 SGHVS and CDR2 FQNEAQ. J gave up 8 bases and V 5 bases, and 13 bases lay outside the gene matches. The chain's CDR3 is CASSAQTGVGTGYTF. The CDR3 nucleotides are TGTGCCAGCAGCGCGCAGACAGGGGTGGGGACGGGCTACACCTTC.

The CDR3, as DNA: TGTGCCATCAGTGCCAGCGGGAGTGTCAACAATGAGCAGTTCTTC. Translated: CAISASGSVNNEQFF. The V call is TRBV10-3, the J call TRBJ2-1, with TRBD2 matching over 8 bases. J gave up 5 bases and V 4 bases, and 7 bases lay outside the gene matches. Germline V CDR1 and CDR2: ENHRY, SYGVKD. This CDR3 is built from 15 residues.